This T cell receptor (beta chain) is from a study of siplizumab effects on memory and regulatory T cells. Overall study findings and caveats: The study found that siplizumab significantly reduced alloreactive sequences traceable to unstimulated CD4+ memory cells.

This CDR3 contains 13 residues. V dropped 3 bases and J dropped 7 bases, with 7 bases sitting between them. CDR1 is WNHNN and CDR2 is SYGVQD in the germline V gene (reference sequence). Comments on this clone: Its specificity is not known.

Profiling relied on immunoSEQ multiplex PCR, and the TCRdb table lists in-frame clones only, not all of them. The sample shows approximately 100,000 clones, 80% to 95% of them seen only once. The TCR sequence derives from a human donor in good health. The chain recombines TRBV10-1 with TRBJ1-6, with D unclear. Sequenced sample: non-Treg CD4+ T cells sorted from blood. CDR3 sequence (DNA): TGCGCCAGCAGTGATACTTGGAATTCACCCCTCCACTTT. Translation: CASSDTWNSPLHF.